These 25 T cell receptor beta chains share one sample of origin, sequenced in a study of cytomegalovirus exposure and HLA in healthy donors. Only in-frame clones appear in the TCRdb table, and some are missing; sequencing was by immunoSEQ multiplex PCR. The sample holds roughly 79,000 clones, about 92% seen once. The sample taken for sequencing was PBMCs. All receptors come from a man between 18 and 29 years old in good health and CMV-seronegative.

The chain couples TRBV27 to TRBJ2-7, with D perhaps TRBD2 (6 bases). This CDR3 has 13 amino acids. Trimming cost V 1 base and J 6 bases, with 10 bases left between them. CDR1 MNHEY and CDR2 SMNVEV come from the germline V gene (reference sequence). The CDR3: CASSLFGGGEQYF. The CDR3 DNA follows: TGTGCCAGCAGTTTATTTGGGGGAGGCGAGCAGTACTTC.

The chain combines TRBV6-4 with TRBJ2-1; TRBD2 aligns across 13 bases. The CDR3 contains 15 residues. In germline, CDR1 is MRHNA, CDR2 SNTAGT. Trimming cost V 6 bases and J 9 bases; bases outside gene matches: 8. The CDR3 DNA is TGTGCCAGCAGCGACACTAGCGGGGGGGGCAGTGAGCAGTTCTTC. Protein sequence: CASSDTSGGGSEQFF.

The genes are TRBV4-1 and TRBJ1-2, with D possibly matching TRBD1 (6 bases). The germline V and J ends were trimmed by 3 bases and 4 bases, with 21 bases remaining between them. The CDR3 contains 17 residues. Germline assignment: CDR1 MGHRA and CDR2 YSYEKL. The CDR3 reads CASSHQGLQGKGYGYTF. CDR3 in DNA: TGCGCCAGCAGCCACCAAGGGTTACAGGGAAAAGGCTATGGCTACACCTTC.

The gene calls are TRBV5-4 and TRBJ1-1; D gene uncertain. V lost 4 bases and J 1 base, leaving 14 bases between the germline ends. Germline values: CDR1 SGHNT, CDR2 YYREEE (reference sequence). This CDR3 has 15 residues. CDR3 nucleotides: TGTGCCAGCAGCCCAAGAGCGGGAGCGAACACTGAAGCTTTCTTT. It is translated as CASSPRAGANTEAFF.

The V gene is TRBV6-6, the J gene TRBJ1-2, with 7 positions matching TRBD1. CDR3 length: 15 residues. V trimming: 4 bases; J trimming: 5 bases; junction bases outside the gene matches: 10. Germline V lookup: CDR1 MNHNY, CDR2 SVGAGI (reference sequence). CDR3 in DNA: TGTGCCAGCAGTTCGAGAGGGGGCGCGCTTTATGGCTACACCTTC. This translates into CASSSRGGALYGYTF.

V usage is TRBV11-3 and J usage is TRBJ1-3; no reliable D call. Per the germline V gene, CDR1 is SGHNT and CDR2 is YENEEA. There are 14 residues in the CDR3. V shed 2 bases and J shed 2 bases, with 7 bases lying between them. This CDR3 reads CASSLRRAGNTIYF. CDR3 nucleotides: TGTGCCAGCAGCTTAAGGAGGGCTGGAAACACCATATATTTT. Based on the CDR3 plus reference TRBV11-3 and TRBJ1-3, the full variable domain is EAGVVQSPRYKIIEKKQPVAFWCNPISGHNTLYWYLQNLGQGPELLIRYENEEAVDDSQLPKDRFSAERLKGVDSTLKIQPAELGDSAVYLCASSLRRAGNTIYFGEGSWLTVV.

The rearrangement links TRBV11-2 to TRBJ2-7; 9 positions agree with TRBD1. Trimming took 5 bases from V and 2 from J; bases not matched to a gene: 7. The CDR3 consists of 15 residues. Germline V CDR1 and CDR2: SGHAT, FQNNGV. This CDR3 reads CASSGMTGGTYEQYF. CDR3 nucleotides: TGTGCCAGCAGCGGCATGACAGGGGGGACCTACGAGCAGTACTTC.

The rearrangement joins TRBV25-1 to TRBJ2-2; 7 bases map to TRBD1. V was clipped by 3 bases and J by 5 bases; unmatched bases: 9. This CDR3 comprises 16 residues. The germline gives CDR1 MGHDK, CDR2 SYGVNS. CDR3 amino acids: CASSDPGQGVTGELFF. The CDR3 DNA reads as TGTGCCAGCAGTGACCCAGGGCAGGGGGTAACCGGGGAGCTGTTTTTT.

J is TRBJ2-7 and V is TRBV12-5; the D is unclear. This CDR3 region has 13 residues. In germline, CDR1 is LGHNT, CDR2 FRNRAP. Between the trimmed V and J ends, which lost 6 bases and 0 bases, there was a span of 9 bases. The CDR3 DNA is TGTGCTAGTGGCCCGACAAACTCCTACGAGCAGTACTTC. Its translation: CASGPTNSYEQYF.

The chain combines TRBV6-1 with TRBJ1-2; no clear D. This CDR3 is 13 amino acids long. Germline values: CDR1 MNHNS, CDR2 SASEGT. V was clipped by 6 bases and J by 0 bases, with 8 bases between them. The CDR3 region is CASRSRANYGYTF. The CDR3 coding sequence is TGTGCCAGCAGATCTCGGGCTAACTATGGCTACACCTTC.

The chain has TRBV19 and TRBJ1-1, with 7 nucleotides matching TRBD1. Germline CDR1 is LNHDA and CDR2 is SQIVND (reference sequence). The V gene end was trimmed by 5 bases and the J gene end by 4 bases; junction bases not matched to a gene: 7. This CDR3 region has 14 residues. Here the CDR3 DNA reads TGTGCCAGTAGTGCCCGGGACAGATTCACTGAAGCTTTCTTT. This gives the protein CASSARDRFTEAFF.

The chain carries TRBV20-1 and TRBJ2-1; 7 nucleotides align to TRBD2. V shed 3 bases and J 7 bases; nucleotides not matched to a gene: 0. This CDR3 is 11 amino acids long. Germline CDR1 reads DFQATT; CDR2 reads SNEGSKA (reference sequence). In DNA form, the CDR3 reads TGCAGTGCTAGCGGGAGGAATGAGCAGTTCTTC. It is translated as CSASGRNEQFF.

The rearrangement links TRBV10-3 to TRBJ2-7; 11 nucleotides match TRBD1. CDR3 size: 15 residues. V gave up 6 bases and J gave up 3 bases; unmatched junction bases: 7. In germline, CDR1 is ENHRY, CDR2 SYGVKD. Written as DNA, the CDR3 is TGTGCCATCAGCCCTGGACAGGGGGCGAACTACGAGCAGTACTTC. Protein product: CAISPGQGANYEQYF.

The genes are TRBV30 and TRBJ2-7; unclear D gene. The V gene's germline CDR1 is GTSNPN and CDR2 SVGIG (reference sequence). Between the trimmed V and J ends, which lost 1 base and 2 bases, there was a span of 9 bases. The CDR3 is 13 residues long. The DNA for the CDR3 is TGTGCCTGGAGTGGAGGAGTACCCTACGAGCAGTACTTC. Translating gives CAWSGGVPYEQYF.

The chain uses TRBV5-8 and TRBJ1-2, with D perhaps TRBD1 (6 bases). Germline CDR1 reads SGHTS; CDR2 reads YDEGEE. There are 14 residues in the CDR3. V shed 5 bases and J shed 5 bases, with 16 bases lying between them. CDR3 sequence (DNA): TGTGCCAGCAGGCTTGGTCTAGGGGGTTATGGCTACACCTTC. The encoded protein is CASRLGLGGYGYTF.

V gene TRBV5-4 combines with J gene TRBJ2-7, with 10 bases lining up with TRBD2. This CDR3 region has 15 residues. Unmatched junction bases numbered 7, after V lost 4 bases and J lost 3 bases. Germline CDR1 SGHNT, CDR2 YYREEE (reference sequence). The CDR3 is CASSQGTSVYYEQYF. CDR3 nucleotide sequence: TGTGCCAGCAGCCAAGGGACTAGCGTCTACTACGAGCAGTACTTC. Drawing the rest from reference TRBV5-4 and TRBJ2-7, the complete variable domain is ETGVTQSPTHLIKTRGQQVTLRCSSQSGHNTVSWYQQALGQGPQFIFQYYREEENGRGNFPPRFSGLQFPNYSSELNVNALELDDSALYLCASSQGTSVYYEQYFGPGTRLTVT.

The gene calls are TRBV30 and TRBJ1-2, with 9 positions matching TRBD1. This CDR3 comprises 15 residues. CDR1 and CDR2 from the germline V gene are GTSNPN and SVGIG (reference sequence). The trim removed 0 bases at V and 4 bases at J, leaving 6 bases unmatched. The CDR3 loop is CAWSVRTGEAYGYTF. The CDR3 DNA sequence: TGTGCCTGGAGTGTACGGACAGGGGAGGCCTATGGCTACACCTTC. The full variable domain, its missing parts supplied by reference TRBV30 and TRBJ1-2, is SQTIHQWPATLVQPVGSPLSLECTVEGTSNPNLYWYRQAAGRGLQLLFYSVGIGQISSEVPQNLSASRPQDRQFILSSKKLLLSDSGFYLCAWSVRTGEAYGYTFGSGTRLTVV.

The chain is built from TRBV10-2 and TRBJ1-1; D may be TRBD1 (6 bases). Germline CDR1 is WSHSY and CDR2 is SAAADI. Trimming pared 8 bases from V and 3 bases from J, leaving 7 bases between. The CDR3 consists of 11 residues. CDR3 nucleotide sequence: TGCGCCAGCGGGACATACACTGAAGCTTTCTTT. As protein: CASGTYTEAFF.

The chain recombines TRBV11-1 with TRBJ2-3; TRBD2 aligns across 12 bases. Per the germline V gene, CDR1 is SGHAT and CDR2 is FQDESV (reference sequence). The CDR3 runs 17 residues. Unmatched junction bases numbered 12, after V lost 4 bases and J lost 7 bases. DNA for the CDR3: TGTGCCAGCAGCTCCCCCCCGGGACTAGCGGGTTCGTATACGCAGTATTTT. This gives the protein CASSSPPGLAGSYTQYF. The full variable domain, its missing parts supplied by reference TRBV11-1 and TRBJ2-3, is EAEVAQSPRYKITEKSQAVAFWCDPISGHATLYWYRQILGQGPELLVQFQDESVVDDSQLPKDRFSAERLKGVDSTLKIQPAELGDSAMYLCASSSPPGLAGSYTQYFGPGTRLTVL.

V gene TRBV6-6 combines with J gene TRBJ2-5; D unresolved. Germline-derived CDR1 and CDR2 are MNHNY and SVGAGI (reference sequence). The CDR3 contains 10 residues. V gave up 8 bases and J gave up 5 bases, with 6 bases separating them. The chain's CDR3 is CASRWETQYF. DNA of the CDR3: TGTGCCAGCCGGTGGGAGACCCAGTACTTC.

The chain links TRBV10-1 to TRBJ2-7, with 9 bases matching TRBD2. CDR1 WNHNN and CDR2 SYGVQD come from the germline V gene (reference sequence). CDR3 length equals 16 residues. V trimming: 0 bases; J trimming: 4 bases; junction bases outside the gene matches: 7. CDR3: CASSESLSAGGYEQYF. CDR3 bases: TGCGCCAGCAGTGAGTCGCTCTCAGCGGGGGGTTACGAGCAGTACTTC.

V is TRBV7-2 and J is TRBJ1-4; TRBD1 agrees at 8 bases. From germline, CDR1 is SGHTA and CDR2 FQGNSA. The CDR3 is made up of 17 amino acids. V trimming: 5 bases; J trimming: 7 bases; junction bases outside the gene matches: 15. This CDR3 reads CASSPRGTGFFGEKLFF. The CDR3 region has the DNA TGTGCCAGCAGCCCACGGGGGACAGGCTTCTTTGGTGAAAAACTGTTTTTT.

This chain uses TRBV30 with TRBJ1-5; 12 bases line up with TRBD1. Germline V lookup: CDR1 GTSNPN, CDR2 SVGIG (reference sequence). The CDR3 covers 15 residues. V was pared by 4 bases and J by 4 bases, with 5 bases of the junction left unmatched. The CDR3 protein is CAWKPGQGANQPQHF. The CDR3 DNA follows: TGTGCCTGGAAACCGGGACAGGGGGCGAATCAGCCCCAGCATTTT. Filled out from reference TRBV30 and TRBJ1-5, the complete variable domain reads SQTIHQWPATLVQPVGSPLSLECTVEGTSNPNLYWYRQAAGRGLQLLFYSVGIGQISSEVPQNLSASRPQDRQFILSSKKLLLSDSGFYLCAWKPGQGANQPQHFGDGTRLSIL.

The J gene is TRBJ1-2, the V gene TRBV28, with 8 bases that match TRBD1. The CDR3 length is 14 residues. Germline CDR1 MDHEN, CDR2 SYDVKM. The J segment lost 4 bases and the V segment lost 6 bases, leaving 7 bases of the junction unmatched. The CDR3 sequence is CASRRQGLTYGYTF. The CDR3 coding sequence is TGTGCCAGCAGAAGACAGGGGTTGACCTATGGCTACACCTTC.

The chain combines TRBV6-5 with TRBJ2-5; perhaps TRBD2 as D (5 bases). Germline CDR1 and CDR2: MNHEY and SVGAGI. Between the trimmed V and J ends, which lost 7 bases and 5 bases, there was a span of 20 bases. The CDR3 runs 15 residues. The CDR3 DNA is TGTGCCAGCAATACTAACGGGGTCTCTCCCGAGACCCAGTACTTC. The encoded protein is CASNTNGVSPETQYF.